Listed here are 32 T cell receptor beta chains from one sample, sequenced in a study of blood T cell repertoires in COVID-19. Assay used: immunoSEQ multiplex PCR; TCRdb lists only in-frame clones, some missing. The top ten hold 5.5% to 8% of the sample, which has about 88,000 clones, 80% to 95% seen once. The sample taken for sequencing was peripheral blood. The receptors shown here come from a man between 18 and 29 years old with COVID-19, enrolled during active disease.

The gene calls are TRBV4-1 and TRBJ2-1; perhaps TRBD1 as D (5 bases). V lost 4 bases and J 1 base, leaving 11 bases between the germline ends. CDR3 size: 15 residues. Germline assignment: CDR1 MGHRA and CDR2 YSYEKL. This CDR3 reads CASSPTAPSYNEQFF. The DNA of the CDR3 is TGCGCCAGCAGCCCGACAGCGCCTTCCTACAATGAGCAGTTCTTC.

The chain joins TRBV7-2 to TRBJ2-2; 8 bases map to TRBD2. There are 21 residues in the CDR3. V gave up 0 bases and J gave up 4 bases; unmatched junction bases: 19. Germline assignment: CDR1 SGHTA and CDR2 FQGNSA. The CDR3 DNA follows: TGTGCCAGCAGCTTAGCGGAACAGGAAACACGGAGGCGGGAGGCCACCGGGGAGCTGTTTTTT. It specifies CASSLAEQETRRREATGELFF.

This chain connects TRBV7-6 to TRBJ2-5; TRBD1 matches at 9 bases. Unmatched junction bases numbered 7, after V lost 4 bases and J lost 1 base. Germline V gene data show CDR1 as SGHVS and CDR2 as FNYEAQ. The CDR3 has 16 amino acids. The CDR3 nucleotides read TGTGCCAGCAGCTCCCCGACAGGGGGAGGCCAAGAGACCCAGTACTTC. Protein product: CASSSPTGGGQETQYF.

J is TRBJ1-4 and V is TRBV30, with 7 nucleotides matching TRBD1. Losses at the gene ends were 0 bases for V and 8 bases for J; bases not matched to a gene: 12. Germline CDR1 and CDR2: GTSNPN and SVGIG (reference sequence). There are 16 residues in the CDR3. DNA of the CDR3: TGTGCCTGGAGTGTACATCCTACAGGGGTAGCCGAAAAACTGTTTTTT. As protein: CAWSVHPTGVAEKLFF.

The chain links TRBV19 to TRBJ1-5, with a possible D match to TRBD1 (5 bases). Germline CDR1 LNHDA, CDR2 SQIVND (reference sequence). The V end was cut by 3 bases, the J end by 4 bases, with 16 bases between. CDR3 length: 16 residues. The CDR3, as DNA: TGTGCCAGTAGTATCCGGTTATTCGGGGGGAATCAGCCCCAGCATTTT. As protein: CASSIRLFGGNQPQHF.

The chain links TRBV13 to TRBJ1-5; 7 nucleotides match TRBD1. J gave up 4 bases and V 1 base, and 4 bases lay outside the gene matches. The germline V gene has CDR1 PRHDT and CDR2 FYEKMQ (reference sequence). The CDR3 is made up of 15 amino acids. The CDR3 coding sequence is TGTGCCAGCAGCTTAGCAGGACAGGAAAATCAGCCCCAGCATTTT. It is translated as CASSLAGQENQPQHF.

The chain employs TRBV4-3 and TRBJ2-1; no clear D. This CDR3 region has 16 residues. Germline V gene sequence: CDR1 LGHNA, CDR2 YSLEER. V was trimmed by 3 bases and J by 4 bases, leaving 16 bases between them. CDR3 DNA: TGCGCCAGCAGCCATTCTCCGGCCTTCGGGTACAATGAGCAGTTCTTC. Translation gives CASSHSPAFGYNEQFF.

The V call is TRBV14, the J call TRBJ2-5; TRBD2 matches 8 bases. The trim removed 2 bases at V and 5 bases at J, leaving 7 bases unmatched. The CDR3 length is 15 residues. Germline V CDR1 and CDR2: SGHDN, FVKESK. CDR3 sequence: CASSQRGGSVETQYF. CDR3 bases: TGTGCCAGCAGCCAACGGGGGGGGTCGGTTGAGACCCAGTACTTC.

The chain links TRBV18 to TRBJ1-4; tentative D call: TRBD1 (5 bases). V was pared by 3 bases and J by 8 bases, with 19 bases between. The CDR3 contains 16 residues. The germline gives CDR1 KGHSH, CDR2 LQKENI. The CDR3 bases are TGTGCCAGCTCACCTCCGCCAAGGGGTTCTATCGAAAAACTGTTTTTT. Translated: CASSPPPRGSIEKLFF.

The rearrangement links TRBV4-3 to TRBJ2-7, with D unclear. V lost 0 bases, J lost 6 bases, and 9 bases lay in between. This CDR3 comprises 13 residues. The germline V gene encodes CDR1 LGHNA and CDR2 YSLEER. The CDR3 reads CASSQDPFREQYF. The CDR3 DNA is TGCGCCAGCAGCCAAGATCCTTTCCGCGAGCAGTACTTC.

The rearrangement uses TRBV5-4 and TRBJ2-2, with 12 nucleotides matching TRBD2. The trim removed 1 base at V and 1 base at J, leaving 5 bases unmatched. The CDR3 totals 18 residues. The germline gives CDR1 SGHNT, CDR2 YYREEE (reference sequence). CDR3 sequence: CASSLLGTSGLNTGELFF. DNA of the CDR3: TGTGCCAGCAGCTTGCTCGGGACTAGCGGGTTGAACACCGGGGAGCTGTTTTTT.

The CDR3 DNA sequence: TGTGCCAGTAGTATAAGGGGAGGAAGCTACACCTTC. Its translation is CASSIRGGSYTF. The gene calls are TRBV19 and TRBJ1-2; D perhaps matches TRBD1 (5 bases). V gave up 2 bases and J gave up 9 bases, with 10 bases separating them. The CDR3 covers 12 residues. The germline V gene encodes CDR1 LNHDA and CDR2 SQIVND (reference sequence).

V and J are TRBV5-1 and TRBJ2-6; weak D call: TRBD1 (6 bases). Trimming took off 4 bases at V and 0 bases at J, with 23 bases between the two ends. CDR1 is SGHRS, CDR2 YFSETQ, per germline. The CDR3 has 20 amino acids. The CDR3 DNA reads as TGCGCCAGCAGCCCACGGGGCAGCCGACAGGTACGCTCTGGGGCCAACGTCCTGACTTTC. Its translation is CASSPRGSRQVRSGANVLTF.

As DNA, the CDR3 is TGTGCCAGTAGTATCGTTCCCCCGAACACTGAAGCTTTCTTT. This translates into CASSIVPPNTEAFF. This sequence joins TRBV19 and TRBJ1-1; no firm D call. CDR1 LNHDA and CDR2 SQIVND come from the germline V gene (reference sequence). V shed 3 bases and J shed 1 base, with 9 bases lying between them. The CDR3 length is 14 residues.

The chain carries TRBV7-9 and TRBJ2-7, with D tentatively TRBD2 (6 bases). Germline-derived CDR1 and CDR2 are SEHNR and FQNEAQ (reference sequence). Between the trimmed V and J ends, which lost 4 bases and 2 bases, there was a span of 12 bases. CDR3 length equals 14 residues. DNA of the CDR3: TGTGCCAGCAGCTACGGGACTTCTGCCTACGAGCAGTACTTC. As protein: CASSYGTSAYEQYF.

The chain has TRBV28 and TRBJ2-1; 11 nucleotides align to TRBD2. V was pared by 5 bases and J by 8 bases, with 11 bases of the junction left unmatched. Germline loops: CDR1 MDHEN, CDR2 SYDVKM. CDR3 length equals 16 residues. The CDR3 region has the DNA TGTGCCAGCAGTCGAAGGCTAGCGGGAGGTAGGGATGAGCAGTTCTTC. It is translated as CASSRRLAGGRDEQFF.

CDR3 sequence reads: CASSWTSGSADTQYF. The CDR3 nucleotides are TGCGCCAGCAGCTGGACTAGCGGGAGCGCAGATACGCAGTATTTT. The V call is TRBV5-1, the J call TRBJ2-3; TRBD2 aligns across 13 bases. The CDR3 is 15 amino acids. Germline CDR1 SGHRS, CDR2 YFSETQ. The V segment lost 3 bases and the J segment 4 bases; nucleotides outside the gene matches: 2.

The chain combines TRBV27 with TRBJ2-4, with TRBD1 matching over 9 bases. The length of the CDR3 is 16 residues. CDR1 is MNHEY, CDR2 SMNVEV, per germline (reference sequence). Trimming took 2 bases from V and 13 from J; bases not matched to a gene: 15. The CDR3 nucleotides read TGTGCCAGCAGTTTAGGACAGGGGATCTTTGGGAAAGCGCAGTACTTC. As protein: CASSLGQGIFGKAQYF.

The chain carries TRBV5-6 and TRBJ2-4, with D maybe TRBD2 (7 bases). V was pared by 4 bases and J by 6 bases, with 20 bases between. The CDR3 has 16 residues. Germline V CDR1 and CDR2: SGHDT, YYEEEE. CDR3 DNA: TGTGCCAGCAGCCAATCTCTCCGGGGGGCAACAAACATTCAGTACTTC. Protein sequence: CASSQSLRGATNIQYF. The whole variable domain, filled in from reference TRBV5-6 and TRBJ2-4, reads DAGVTQSPTHLIKTRGQQVTLRCSPKSGHDTVSWYQQALGQGPQFIFQYYEEEERQRGNFPDRFSGHQFPNYSSELNVNALLLGDSALYLCASSQSLRGATNIQYFGAGTRLSVL.

The gene calls are TRBV3-1 (or the pseudogene TRBV3-2) and TRBJ2-2; D might be TRBD2 (7 bases). The length of the CDR3 is 15 residues. The germline V gene encodes CDR1 LGHDT and CDR2 YNNKEL (reference sequence). Deletions cut 1 base from V and 9 bases from J, with 15 bases between. The CDR3 nucleotides read TGTGCCAGCAGCCAAGGGGGGGGCATCCCCCGGGAGCTGTTTTTT. It is translated as CASSQGGGIPRELFF.

The chain uses TRBV11-2 and TRBJ2-2; D is undetermined. Germline V lookup: CDR1 SGHAT, CDR2 FQNNGV. Trimming removed 3 bases from V and 7 bases from J, with 9 bases in between. There are 13 residues in the CDR3. The CDR3 bases are TGTGCCAGCAGCTTGAGTGTTATCGGGGAGCTGTTTTTT. It encodes CASSLSVIGELFF.

The chain employs TRBV28 and TRBJ2-7; no reliable D call. This CDR3 has 13 amino acids. Germline CDR1 MDHEN, CDR2 SYDVKM. V was clipped by 5 bases and J by 3 bases, with 11 bases between them. The CDR3 DNA is TGTGCCAGCAGTGTGACCCCGGGCTACGAGCAGTACTTC. It translates to CASSVTPGYEQYF.

V gene TRBV19 combines with J gene TRBJ1-5; D remains ambiguous. CDR1 is LNHDA and CDR2 is SQIVND in the germline V gene (reference sequence). Between the trimmed V and J ends, which lost 7 bases and 3 bases, there was a span of 10 bases. This CDR3 spans 13 amino acids. The CDR3 DNA is TGTGCCAGTACATCGCGTCTCAATCAGCCCCAGCATTTT. This codes for CASTSRLNQPQHF. Looking up the rest from reference TRBV19 and TRBJ1-5 gives the full variable domain: DGGITQSPKYLFRKEGQNVTLSCEQNLNHDAMYWYRQDPGQGLRLIYYSQIVNDFQKGDIAEGYSVSREKKESFPLTVTSAQKNPTAFYLCASTSRLNQPQHFGDGTRLSIL.

This chain joins TRBV5-5 and TRBJ2-7; tentatively, D is TRBD2 (6 bases). The V end lost 0 bases, the J end lost 1 base, and 20 bases lay between the germline ends. CDR1 SGHKS and CDR2 YYEKEE come from the germline V gene (reference sequence). The CDR3 is 18 amino acids. The CDR3 DNA follows: TGTGCCAGCAGCTTGGGTATTGGGTTGGGAGGACGATCCTACGAGCAGTACTTC. Its translation: CASSLGIGLGGRSYEQYF.

The rearrangement uses TRBV18 and TRBJ2-2; D remains ambiguous. V lost 8 bases and J 2 bases, leaving 6 bases between the germline ends. Germline CDR1 and CDR2: KGHSH and LQKENI. The CDR3 consists of 12 residues. The CDR3 sequence is CASPLNTGELFF. In nucleotides, the CDR3 is TGTGCCAGCCCCCTAAACACCGGGGAGCTGTTTTTT.

The CDR3 loop is CASSVEGRGNYGYTF. The CDR3 DNA follows: TGTGCCAGCAGCGTAGAGGGCAGGGGGAACTATGGCTACACCTTC. The J gene is TRBJ1-2, the V gene TRBV9; TRBD1 matches at 7 bases. CDR1 is SGDLS and CDR2 is YYNGEE in the germline V gene. This CDR3 has 15 residues. J lost 2 bases, V lost 0 bases, and 4 bases had no gene match.

The V gene is TRBV27, the J gene TRBJ2-5; 7 nucleotides match TRBD1. Trimming cost V 8 bases and J 5 bases; bases outside gene matches: 2. The CDR3 runs to 11 residues. CDR1 is MNHEY, CDR2 SMNVEV, per germline (reference sequence). This chain's CDR3 is CASSQGETQYF. CDR3 in DNA: TGTGCCAGCTCACAGGGGGAGACCCAGTACTTC.

The chain is built from TRBV21-1 and TRBJ2-1; whether TRBD1, the table's D call, matches the DNA was not checked. TRBV21-1 is tagged as a pseudogene. This CDR3 has 16 residues. CDR3 sequence (DNA): TGTGCCAGCAGCAAAGCGACAGGGGGCTCCTACAATGAGCAGTTCTTC. Protein product: CASSKATGGSYNEQFF.

A single count supports this clone. The rearrangement links TRBV15 to TRBJ2-7, with 10 bases lining up with TRBD1. Germline V gene data show CDR1 as LNHNV and CDR2 as YYDKDF (reference sequence). J lost 7 bases, V lost 4 bases, and 10 bases had no gene match. The CDR3 runs to 15 residues. CDR3 nucleotides: TGTGCCACCAGCACGAGGACAGGGGGATTAGGGGAGCAGTACTTC. This gives the protein CATSTRTGGLGEQYF.

This sequence joins TRBV27 and TRBJ1-4; D is possibly TRBD1 (5 bases). V was trimmed by 0 bases and J by 16 bases, leaving 15 bases between them. The CDR3 runs 13 residues. CDR1 is MNHEY, CDR2 SMNVEV, per germline (reference sequence). Written as DNA, the CDR3 is TGTGCCAGCAGTTTATCAAGGGGAGGGGTGAGGTTTTTT. It yields the protein CASSLSRGGVRFF.

V gene TRBV7-9 combines with J gene TRBJ1-1; 7 positions match TRBD1. Germline-derived CDR1 and CDR2 are SEHNR and FQNEAQ (reference sequence). Trimming removed 5 bases from V and 3 bases from J; junction bases left unmatched: 9. CDR3 size: 15 residues. DNA for the CDR3: TGTGCCAGCAGCCGCTTGGGACAGCCGTACACTGAAGCTTTCTTT. This codes for CASSRLGQPYTEAFF.

This clone has a handful of counts. The rearrangement links TRBV27 to TRBJ2-2, with TRBD2 matching 13 bases. The CDR3 totals 16 residues. Per the germline V gene, CDR1 is MNHEY and CDR2 is SMNVEV (reference sequence). V lost 5 bases to trimming and J lost 7 bases; unmatched junction nucleotides: 7. The CDR3 sequence: CASSRTSGSLYGELFF. The CDR3 bases are TGTGCCAGCAGTCGGACTAGCGGGAGTTTGTACGGGGAGCTGTTTTTT.